These 2 T cell receptor beta chains came from one sample sequenced in a study of shared clonotypes between healthy human individuals (dated by TCRdb to between 2020 and 2021). CD8 naive samples were obtained by positive selection for CCR7 among CD45RO-negative cells, yielding a CD45RA+CCR7+ population from which TemRA cells were excluded. Receptor amplification or capture employed the immunoSEQ multiplex PCR assay. TCRdb holds this immuneACCESS table with in-frame rearrangements only. Some clones are missing; in checked studies, unresolved V genes explain under half, and the rest has no known cause. The sample records about 580,000 clones, 98% of which are singletons. The ten biggest clones cover 0.3% of the sample. Sequencing was carried out using naive CD8+ T cells sorted from blood. In the paper's terms, the cell subset or site label means: CD45RA+CCR7+. The receptor set was obtained from a man aged 30 to 45 in good health.

The chain carries TRBV5-4 and TRBJ2-7, with TRBD2 matching 8 bases. Trimming took 5 bases from V and 1 from J; bases not matched to a gene: 8. Germline V lookup: CDR1 SGHNT, CDR2 YYREEE (reference sequence). The CDR3 is 15 amino acids. This CDR3 is CASSGSERGSYEQYF. Here the CDR3 DNA reads TGTGCCAGCAGTGGGTCTGAGCGGGGGTCCTACGAGCAGTACTTC.

The CDR3 nucleotides are TGTGCCAGCAGCGTAGTTAACGGGAGGGGGAATGAGCAGTTCTTC. This encodes CASSVVNGRGNEQFF. V usage is TRBV9 and J usage is TRBJ2-1; 8 positions agree with TRBD2. There are 15 residues in the CDR3. V lost 0 bases and J lost 7; bases outside the gene matches: 6. Germline values: CDR1 SGDLS, CDR2 YYNGEE.